This T cell receptor (beta chain) stems from a study of blood T cells in healthy people across ages. Study in general: Every two T cells gave about one barcoded beta molecule via template switching. The study's findings and limits: The long-lived group displayed more naive CD4+ cells, plus higher diversity, than the aged donors did. Significant beta diversity loss was already apparent by age roughly 38, declining roughly linearly.

This clonotype was observed a few times. Its cognate antigen is unknown. The CDR3 sequence is 15 residues long. V lost 4 bases and J lost 2, with 12 bases in between. Germline V gene lookup returns CDR1 SGDLS and CDR2 YYNGEE. Together with a sample-barcoded 5' primer, a J-beta primer mix was included in a second PCR lasting about 6 to 12 cycles. MiXCR was run by TCRdb on the 5' RACE reads, yielding one entry per CDR3 protein. The table records about 840,000 distinct CDR3 sequences, 29% of them present only once. These data were likewise used in another study, on T cells of mothers and their children. According to that study: Over 10 million reads per mother and roughly 3 million per child were obtained.

Specimen: blood. The chain recombines TRBV9 with TRBJ2-2; no definite D call. The clonotype was recovered from a woman in her forties in good health. The CDR3 coding sequence is TGTGCCAGCAGCCCAGTCCAGCTCAACACCGGGGAGCTGTTTTTT. This encodes CASSPVQLNTGELFF.